The sequence of this T cell receptor beta chain was determined in a study of T cell responses to AZD1222 COVID-19 vaccine. Study-wide results and limits: The donors showed a predominance of white British ancestry and of females, with possible underestimation of clonal diversity.

This table comes from immunoSEQ multiplex PCR, and its TCRdb copy is limited to in-frame clones, with some not included. The sample consists of roughly 80,000 clones, 75% to 95% of them appearing once. About this clone itself: The antigen is not known.

The CDR3 is made up of 12 amino acids. The V end was cut by 6 bases, the J end by 8 bases, with 13 bases between. The chain uses TRBV12-3 or TRBV12-4 and TRBJ1-2; possible D gene TRBD1, 5 bases. The sample consisted of peripheral blood, taken 28 days after the second AZD1222 dose. The TCR sequence derives from an adult who received the AZD1222 COVID-19 vaccine. In DNA form, the CDR3 reads TGTGCCAGCAGCCTGGGGACGAAGGGCTACACCTTC. The encoded protein is CASSLGTKGYTF.